Sequencing of this TCR beta chain was carried out in a study of monozygotic twins with inflammatory bowel disease. Of note for this clonotype: Its antigen remains unknown.

Per the germline V gene, CDR1 is SGHTA and CDR2 is FQGNSA. The length of the CDR3 is 12 residues. Study conclusions and caveats: Added variability in patient repertoires may stem from differing immunosuppressive treatments. For repertoire similarity, concordant twins did not differ from discordant twins, possibly because power was limited.

TCRdb reprocessed the 5' RACE reads and stores each CDR3 protein as one record, lacking DNA. The sample holds about 330,000 distinct CDR3 sequences. Input material: blood. The chain joins TRBV7-2 to TRBJ2-7; TCRdb outputs TRBD1, but without DNA this stays unchecked. The receptor was derived from a human donor with ulcerative colitis or Crohn's disease, or a healthy co-twin of an affected twin (not recorded which). The CDR3: CASSVDRGHKYF. Complete variable domain (other parts from reference TRBV7-2 and TRBJ2-7): GAGVSQSPSNKVTEKGKDVELRCDPISGHTALYWYRQSLGQGLEFLIYFQGNSAPDKSGLPSDRFSAERTGGSVSTLTIQRTQQEDSAVYLCASSVDRGHKYFGPGTRLTVT.